Below, 29 T cell receptor beta chains from the same sample are listed, as sequenced in a study of cytomegalovirus exposure and HLA in healthy donors. PCR involved 60 Vbeta and 13 Jbeta primers. Profiled with immunoSEQ multiplex PCR; TCRdb holds only in-frame clones, not every one. The table has about 200,000 clones, about 87% seen once. The sequenced sample was PBMCs. These receptors were collected from a man younger than 40 in good health and CMV-seronegative.

A word on this clone: A junction end diverges from the germline sequence, so it may reflect a read error. The chain is built from TRBV6-1 and TRBJ2-4, with a possible D match to TRBD1 (5 bases). The CDR3 runs 15 residues. From germline, CDR1 is MNHNS and CDR2 SASEGT. The CDR3 DNA follows: TGTGCCAGCAGTCCAAGGGGTGTAGCCAAAAACAGTCAGTACTTC. This sequence encodes CASSPRGVAKNSQYF.

The chain recombines TRBV10-3 with TRBJ1-1; 8 bases are shared with TRBD1. V lost 0 bases and J lost 7; bases outside the gene matches: 1. Germline lookup yields CDR1 ENHRY and CDR2 SYGVKD. The CDR3 is 13 residues long. The CDR3 here is CAISESGTGEAFF. DNA for the CDR3: TGTGCCATCAGTGAGTCCGGGACAGGTGAAGCTTTCTTT.

The V gene is TRBV4-1, the J gene TRBJ2-1; 8 bases agree with TRBD2. The V segment lost 4 bases and the J segment 2 bases; nucleotides outside the gene matches: 10. Germline lookup yields CDR1 MGHRA and CDR2 YSYEKL. This CDR3 is built from 17 residues. The CDR3 spells CASSLESAGGTYNEQFF. CDR3 sequence (DNA): TGCGCCAGCAGCCTAGAATCGGCGGGGGGAACCTACAATGAGCAGTTCTTC.

This clone was observed once. This chain uses TRBV4-1 with TRBJ1-1; D uncertain. V lost 3 bases and J lost 5, with 13 bases in between. The CDR3 covers 14 residues. The germline V gene has CDR1 MGHRA and CDR2 YSYEKL. CDR3 loop: CASSQKRAGTEAFF. The CDR3, as DNA: TGCGCCAGCAGCCAGAAGCGGGCGGGGACTGAAGCTTTCTTT.

The chain is built from TRBV2 and TRBJ1-1, with TRBD1 identical over 10 bases. The CDR3 has 16 residues. The germline V gene encodes CDR1 SNHLY and CDR2 FYNNEI. With 4 bases clipped from V and 4 bases from J, the junction kept 9 bases outside the gene matches. The CDR3: CASSARDRGRGTEAFF. In DNA form, the CDR3 reads TGTGCCAGCAGTGCACGGGACAGGGGTCGAGGCACTGAAGCTTTCTTT.

The CDR3 here is CSAMVSANTGELFF. The CDR3 DNA follows: TGCAGTGCTATGGTTAGCGCAAACACCGGGGAGCTGTTTTTT. The chain recombines TRBV29-1 with TRBJ2-2; D might be TRBD2 (5 bases). The CDR3 runs 14 residues. CDR1 is SQVTM, CDR2 ANQGSEA, per germline.

The sample holds a few counts of this clone. The genes are TRBV4-3 and TRBJ1-1; perhaps TRBD1 as D (5 bases). The germline V and J ends were trimmed by 0 bases and 1 base, with 15 bases remaining between them. CDR3 length equals 17 residues. Germline V gene lookup returns CDR1 LGHNA and CDR2 YSLEER. This chain's CDR3 is CASSQDWNRGRNTEAFF. Here the CDR3 DNA reads TGCGCCAGCAGCCAAGATTGGAATAGGGGAAGGAACACTGAAGCTTTCTTT.

The CDR3, as DNA: TGCGCCAGCAGCTTGGACACAGTGGGCTATGGCTACACCTTC. This translates into CASSLDTVGYGYTF. V and J are TRBV5-1 and TRBJ1-2; D gene unclear. Germline CDR1 is SGHRS and CDR2 is YFSETQ. The CDR3 runs 14 residues. V lost 0 bases to trimming and J lost 4 bases, with 10 bases between them.

The chain has TRBV30 and TRBJ2-3; 16 bases are shared with TRBD2. The CDR3 runs 14 residues. Germline assignment: CDR1 GTSNPN and CDR2 SVGIG (reference sequence). The V gene end was trimmed by 4 bases and the J gene end by 11 bases; junction bases not matched to a gene: 6. CDR3 loop: CAWMGLAGGPGQYF. The DNA for the CDR3 is TGTGCCTGGATGGGACTAGCGGGAGGGCCCGGGCAGTATTTT.

The V and J genes are TRBV27 and TRBJ2-2; tentatively, D is TRBD1 (5 bases). V was shortened by 5 bases and J by 5 bases, with 9 bases between the two germline ends. This CDR3 spans 13 amino acids. Germline CDR1 MNHEY, CDR2 SMNVEV (reference sequence). The CDR3, as DNA: TGTGCCAGCAGTATTTCAGGGACCGGGGAGCTGTTTTTT. Amino acid sequence: CASSISGTGELFF.

The genes are TRBV4-3 and TRBJ1-4; D is possibly TRBD1 (5 bases). V was clipped by 3 bases and J by 6 bases, with 20 bases between them. The CDR3 consists of 17 residues. Looked up from germline, CDR1 is LGHNA and CDR2 is YSLEER. CDR3 bases: TGCGCCAGCAGCCAGCTACAGACGGCAGGGAGGGATGAAAAACTGTTTTTT. Residues: CASSQLQTAGRDEKLFF.

V gene TRBV11-2 combines with J gene TRBJ2-3, with a tentative D call TRBD1 (5 bases). The CDR3 sequence is 15 residues long. CDR1 is SGHAT, CDR2 FQNNGV, per germline. The V end was cut by 2 bases, the J end by 1 base, with 10 bases between. The CDR3 loop reads CASSLQGSGTDTQYF. The DNA of the CDR3 is TGTGCCAGCAGCTTACAGGGCTCCGGCACAGATACGCAGTATTTT.

This clone was picked up one time. The chain is built from TRBV27 and TRBJ2-5; 8 nucleotides line up with TRBD2. Germline V CDR1 and CDR2: MNHEY, SMNVEV (reference sequence). The CDR3 extends over 15 amino acids. The ends lost 6 bases at V and 4 bases at J; junction bases unmatched: 10. CDR3 loop: CASSLAGRWGETQYF. For the CDR3, the DNA is TGTGCCAGCAGCTTAGCGGGACGGTGGGGAGAGACCCAGTACTTC.

This sequence joins TRBV5-1 and TRBJ2-7; D may be TRBD2 (6 bases). The CDR3 totals 15 residues. The germline V gene has CDR1 SGHRS and CDR2 YFSETQ. With 6 bases removed from V and 3 bases from J, the gap between germline ends came to 19 bases. The CDR3 loop reads CASTPLGGVGYEQYF. CDR3 nucleotides: TGCGCCAGCACCCCCCTGGGAGGAGTAGGCTACGAGCAGTACTTC.

The V call is TRBV28, the J call TRBJ1-5; 7 nucleotides align to TRBD1. The CDR3 consists of 12 residues. V lost 8 bases to trimming and J lost 2 bases; unmatched junction nucleotides: 0. Germline V gene lookup returns CDR1 MDHEN and CDR2 SYDVKM. CDR3 protein: CASGTGNQPQHF. The CDR3 DNA follows: TGTGCCAGCGGGACAGGCAATCAGCCCCAGCATTTT.

The CDR3 here is CASSYRETGGNTEAFF. The DNA of the CDR3 is TGTGCCAGCAGTTACCGGGAGACAGGGGGAAATACTGAAGCTTTCTTT. V is TRBV6-5 and J is TRBJ1-1, with 9 bases identical to TRBD1. CDR3 length: 16 residues. Per germline, CDR1 MNHEY and CDR2 SVGAGI. V lost 2 bases, J lost 5 bases, and 9 bases stayed unmatched.

The chain combines TRBV6-4 with TRBJ1-1, with D perhaps TRBD1 (6 bases). With 5 bases removed from V and 6 bases from J, the gap between germline ends came to 13 bases. This CDR3 contains 13 residues. CDR1 is MRHNA, CDR2 SNTAGT, per germline. The chain's CDR3 is CASSNRVGAEAFF. DNA of the CDR3: TGTGCCAGCAGTAACAGGGTAGGGGCTGAAGCTTTCTTT.

This clone was seen just once. V is TRBV7-8 and J is TRBJ2-5, with 12 bases matching TRBD1. Germline CDR1 SGHVS, CDR2 FQNEAQ. This CDR3 is built from 15 residues. The J segment lost 5 bases and the V segment lost 5 bases, leaving 6 bases of the junction unmatched. CDR3 sequence reads: CASSRGTGGSETQYF. The CDR3 DNA reads TGTGCCAGCAGCCGAGGGACAGGGGGCTCGGAGACCCAGTACTTC.

A note on this clone: Because the CDR3's place on the DNA is in doubt, the DNA is left out and the CDR3 is given as listed by TCRdb. The V call is TRBV11-2, the J call TRBJ2-2; TRBD1, the table's D call, lacks a check against the DNA. Germline CDR1 is SGHAT and CDR2 is FQNNGV. The CDR3 length equals 12 residues, ends included. CDR3 protein: CASSFGQGALVF.

Only one count was recorded for this clone. The chain links TRBV6-5 to TRBJ2-3; 7 positions agree with TRBD1. Trimming removed 7 bases from V and 3 bases from J; junction bases left unmatched: 7. This CDR3 comprises 14 residues. Germline V gene lookup returns CDR1 MNHEY and CDR2 SVGAGI. The DNA of the CDR3 is TGTGCCAGCACAAACAGGGGTGGGACAGATACGCAGTATTTT. Translating gives CASTNRGGTDTQYF.

The rearrangement links TRBV6-5 to TRBJ1-2; D might be TRBD1 (5 bases). CDR3 length: 12 residues. Germline-derived CDR1 and CDR2 are MNHEY and SVGAGI. V lost 8 bases, J lost 7 bases, and 14 bases lay in between. The CDR3 nucleotides read TGTGCCAGCGGGTCAGGGAATAGTGGCTACACCTTC. Protein product: CASGSGNSGYTF.

The chain employs TRBV28 and TRBJ1-2; TRBD1 agrees at 8 bases. Per the germline V gene, CDR1 is MDHEN and CDR2 is SYDVKM. CDR3 length: 15 residues. V gave up 6 bases and J gave up 1 base; unmatched junction bases: 7. This CDR3 is CASSLGTGRNYGYTF. The CDR3 bases are TGTGCCAGCAGCCTCGGGACAGGCCGTAACTATGGCTACACCTTC.

The table lists this clone with a count of one. The V call is TRBV11-2, the J call TRBJ2-7; possible D gene TRBD2, 5 bases. Trimming shortened V by 1 base and J by 1 base, and 5 bases separated the two germline ends. The CDR3 contains 13 residues. Looked up from germline, CDR1 is SGHAT and CDR2 is FQNNGV. CDR3 sequence: CASSLAGSYEQYF. DNA of the CDR3: TGTGCCAGCAGCTTAGCGGGGTCCTACGAGCAGTACTTC.

The chain carries TRBV5-1 and TRBJ1-2, with D possibly matching TRBD1 (6 bases). Between the trimmed V and J ends, which lost 4 bases and 0 bases, there was a span of 13 bases. The CDR3 is made up of 15 amino acids. Looked up from germline, CDR1 is SGHRS and CDR2 is YFSETQ. The CDR3 sequence: CASSPKDSSNYGYTF. In nucleotides, the CDR3 is TGCGCCAGCAGCCCGAAGGACAGCTCTAACTATGGCTACACCTTC.

V is TRBV5-6 and J is TRBJ1-1; 7 nucleotides line up with TRBD1. With V trimmed by 2 bases and J by 5 bases, 6 bases remained unmatched. CDR1 SGHDT and CDR2 YYEEEE come from the germline V gene. This CDR3 region has 14 residues. CDR3 sequence reads: CASSFPTGRTEAFF. DNA for the CDR3: TGTGCCAGCAGCTTCCCGACAGGGAGGACTGAAGCTTTCTTT.

This clone was seen once. The genes are TRBV15 and TRBJ1-4; D possibly corresponds to TRBD1 (5 bases). The V end lost 0 bases, the J end lost 1 base, and 6 bases lay between the germline ends. The CDR3 extends over 15 amino acids. Per germline, CDR1 LNHNV and CDR2 YYDKDF (reference sequence). The CDR3 spells CATSRDRVTNEKLFF. The DNA of the CDR3 is TGTGCCACCAGCAGAGACAGGGTAACTAATGAAAAACTGTTTTTT.

This clone was observed a few times. The V call is TRBV7-8, the J call TRBJ2-1; TRBD1 is a possible D gene (6 bases). This CDR3 region has 14 residues. V lost 5 bases and J 4 bases, leaving 12 bases between the germline ends. CDR1 is SGHVS and CDR2 is FQNEAQ in the germline V gene. The CDR3 region has the DNA TGTGCCAGCAGCAGCGGACAGCTTTACAATGAGCAGTTCTTC. Translated, it gives CASSSGQLYNEQFF. Complete variable domain (other parts from reference TRBV7-8 and TRBJ2-1): GAGVSQSPRYKVAKRGQDVALRCDPISGHVSLFWYQQALGQGPEFLTYFQNEAQLDKSGLPSDRFFAERPEGSVSTLKIQRTQQEDSAVYLCASSSGQLYNEQFFGPGTRLTVL.

On this clone: The junction differs from germline at one of its ends, possibly a read error. This chain links TRBV2 with TRBJ1-4; TRBD1 aligns across 7 bases. CDR1 is SNHLY and CDR2 is FYNNEI in the germline V gene. The CDR3 is 15 amino acids. The CDR3 DNA reads TGTGCCGGCAGTGAGGGGGCGGTAACTAATGAAAAACTGTTTTTT. This gives the protein CAGSEGAVTNEKLFF. The entire variable domain, with the rest obtained from reference TRBV2 and TRBJ1-4, is as follows: EPEVTQTPSHQVTQMGQEVILRCVPISNHLYFYWYRQILGQKVEFLVSFYNNEISEKSEIFDDQFSVERPDGSNFTLKIRSTKLEDSAMYFCAGSEGAVTNEKLFFGSGTQLSVL.

This clone was seen once. The gene calls are TRBV7-2 and TRBJ2-1; a possible D gene is TRBD1 (6 bases). The CDR3 runs to 16 residues. Trimming stripped 5 bases from V and 0 bases from J, with 14 bases between. Per germline, CDR1 SGHTA and CDR2 FQGNSA. The CDR3 loop is CASSLNTGFSYNEQFF. CDR3 DNA sequence: TGTGCCAGCAGCCTAAACACAGGGTTCTCCTACAATGAGCAGTTCTTC.